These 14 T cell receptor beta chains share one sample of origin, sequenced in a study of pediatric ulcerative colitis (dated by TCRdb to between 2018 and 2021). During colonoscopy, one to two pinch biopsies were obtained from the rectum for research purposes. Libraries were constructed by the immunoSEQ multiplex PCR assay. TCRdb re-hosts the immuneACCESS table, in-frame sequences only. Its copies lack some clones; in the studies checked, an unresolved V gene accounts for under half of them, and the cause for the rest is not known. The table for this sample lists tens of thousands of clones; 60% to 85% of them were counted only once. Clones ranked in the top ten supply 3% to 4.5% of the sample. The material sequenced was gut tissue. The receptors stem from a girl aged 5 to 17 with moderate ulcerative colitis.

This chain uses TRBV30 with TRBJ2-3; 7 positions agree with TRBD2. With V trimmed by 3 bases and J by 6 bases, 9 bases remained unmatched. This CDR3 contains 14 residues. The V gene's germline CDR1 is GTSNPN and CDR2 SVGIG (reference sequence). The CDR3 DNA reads TGTGCCTGGAGACGGGCGGGAGCGGCGGATACGCAGTATTTT. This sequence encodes CAWRRAGAADTQYF. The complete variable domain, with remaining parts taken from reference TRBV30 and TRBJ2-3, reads SQTIHQWPATLVQPVGSPLSLECTVEGTSNPNLYWYRQAAGRGLQLLFYSVGIGQISSEVPQNLSASRPQDRQFILSSKKLLLSDSGFYLCAWRRAGAADTQYFGPGTRLTVL.

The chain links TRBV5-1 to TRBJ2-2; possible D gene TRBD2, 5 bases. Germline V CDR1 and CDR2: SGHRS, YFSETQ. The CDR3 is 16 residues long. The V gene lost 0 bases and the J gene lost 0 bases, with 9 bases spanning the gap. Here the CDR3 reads CASSLAPGANTGELFF. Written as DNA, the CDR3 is TGCGCCAGCAGCTTGGCACCCGGGGCGAACACCGGGGAGCTGTTTTTT.

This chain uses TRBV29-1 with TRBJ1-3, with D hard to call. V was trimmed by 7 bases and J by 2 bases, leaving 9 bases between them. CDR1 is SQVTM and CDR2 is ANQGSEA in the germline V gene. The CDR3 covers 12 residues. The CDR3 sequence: CSAGRTGNTIYF. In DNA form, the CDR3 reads TGCAGCGCCGGGCGAACTGGAAACACCATATATTTT.

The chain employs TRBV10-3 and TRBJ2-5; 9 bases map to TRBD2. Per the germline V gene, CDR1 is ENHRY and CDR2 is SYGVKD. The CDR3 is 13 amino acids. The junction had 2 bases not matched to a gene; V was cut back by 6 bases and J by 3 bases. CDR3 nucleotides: TGTGCCATCAGGGGGACTAGCAAAGAGACCCAGTACTTC. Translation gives CAIRGTSKETQYF.

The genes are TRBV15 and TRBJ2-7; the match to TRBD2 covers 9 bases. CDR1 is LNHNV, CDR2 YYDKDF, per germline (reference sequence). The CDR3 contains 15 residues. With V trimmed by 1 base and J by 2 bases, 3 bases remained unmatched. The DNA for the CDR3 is TGTGCCACCAGCAGAGGGAGGACTAGCGCCTACGAGCAGTACTTC. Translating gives CATSRGRTSAYEQYF.

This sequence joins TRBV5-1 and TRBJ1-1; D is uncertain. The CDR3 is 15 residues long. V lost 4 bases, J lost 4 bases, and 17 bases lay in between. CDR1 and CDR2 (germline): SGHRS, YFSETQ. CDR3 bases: TGCGCCAGCAGCCCAAACATGGTCGACATCACTGAAGCTTTCTTT. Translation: CASSPNMVDITEAFF.

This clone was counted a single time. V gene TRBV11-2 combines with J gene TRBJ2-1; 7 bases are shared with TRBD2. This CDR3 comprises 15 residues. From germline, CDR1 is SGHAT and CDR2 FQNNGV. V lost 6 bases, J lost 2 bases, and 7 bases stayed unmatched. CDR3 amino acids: CASSIAGYPYNEQFF. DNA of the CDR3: TGTGCCAGCAGTATAGCGGGTTACCCCTACAATGAGCAGTTCTTC.

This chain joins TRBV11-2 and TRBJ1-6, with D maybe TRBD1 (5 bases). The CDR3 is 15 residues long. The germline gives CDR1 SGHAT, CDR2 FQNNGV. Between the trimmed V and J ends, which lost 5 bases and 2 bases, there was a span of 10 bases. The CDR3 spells CASSGHSTYNSPLHF. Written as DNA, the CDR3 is TGTGCCAGCAGCGGACACTCGACCTATAATTCACCCCTCCACTTT.

CDR3 sequence reads: CAWRRAGPSGAFF. CDR3 DNA: TGTGCCTGGAGGAGGGCGGGCCCGAGTGGAGCTTTCTTT. This rearrangement joins TRBV30 to TRBJ1-1, with unresolved D. The germline V gene encodes CDR1 GTSNPN and CDR2 SVGIG (reference sequence). CDR3 length: 13 residues. Trimming stripped 3 bases from V and 10 bases from J, with 18 bases between.

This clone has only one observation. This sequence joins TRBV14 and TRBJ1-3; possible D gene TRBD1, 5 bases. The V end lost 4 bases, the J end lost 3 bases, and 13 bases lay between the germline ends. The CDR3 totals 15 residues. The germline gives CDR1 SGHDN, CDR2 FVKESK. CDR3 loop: CASSPFVTGGNTIYF. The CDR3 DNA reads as TGTGCCAGCAGCCCGTTTGTCACAGGTGGAAACACCATATATTTT.

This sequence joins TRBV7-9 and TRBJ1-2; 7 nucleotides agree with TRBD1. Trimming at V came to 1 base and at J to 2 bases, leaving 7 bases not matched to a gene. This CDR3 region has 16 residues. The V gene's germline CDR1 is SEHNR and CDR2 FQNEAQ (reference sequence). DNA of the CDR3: TGTGCCAGCAGCTTAGGGTCAGGGGGAAGGAACTATGGCTACACCTTC. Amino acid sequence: CASSLGSGGRNYGYTF.

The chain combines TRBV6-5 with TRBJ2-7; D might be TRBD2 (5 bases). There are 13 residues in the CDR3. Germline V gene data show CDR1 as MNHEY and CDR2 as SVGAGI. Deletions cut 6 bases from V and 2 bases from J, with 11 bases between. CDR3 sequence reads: CASRVGKTYEQYF. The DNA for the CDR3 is TGTGCCAGCAGAGTCGGGAAGACCTACGAGCAGTACTTC.

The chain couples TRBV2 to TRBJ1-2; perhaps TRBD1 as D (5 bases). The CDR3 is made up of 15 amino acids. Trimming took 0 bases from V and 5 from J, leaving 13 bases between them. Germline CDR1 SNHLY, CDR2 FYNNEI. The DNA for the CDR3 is TGTGCCAGCAGTGAAGCTCCTGGGGCGGCTTATGGCTACACCTTC. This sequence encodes CASSEAPGAAYGYTF.

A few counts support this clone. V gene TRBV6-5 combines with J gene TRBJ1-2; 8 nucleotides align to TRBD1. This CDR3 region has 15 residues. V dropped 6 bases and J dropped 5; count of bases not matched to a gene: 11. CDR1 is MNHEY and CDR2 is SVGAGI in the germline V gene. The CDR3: CASRIGGQGVYGYTF. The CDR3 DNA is TGTGCCAGCAGAATCGGCGGACAGGGTGTTTATGGCTACACCTTC.